This passage covers 13 T cell receptor beta chains from one sample sequenced in a study of cytomegalovirus exposure and HLA in healthy donors. Sequencing was performed with immunoSEQ multiplex PCR; in TCRdb, only in-frame clones are kept and a portion is missing. The sample lists around 200,000 clones, roughly 77% occurring once. The sequencing input was PBMCs. The receptors shown here come from a woman aged 25 to 39 in good health and CMV-seronegative.

The gene calls are TRBV11-2 and TRBJ2-1; 8 bases align to TRBD2. The germline V gene has CDR1 SGHAT and CDR2 FQNNGV. V shed 1 base, J shed 8 bases, and the junction held 7 bases outside the gene matches. The CDR3 length is 15 residues. The CDR3 protein is CASSLGGTRVDEQFF. CDR3 DNA sequence: TGTGCCAGCAGCTTAGGAGGGACTAGGGTAGATGAGCAGTTCTTC.

The V and J genes are TRBV10-1 and TRBJ2-7, with D tentatively TRBD2 (6 bases). Deletions cut 4 bases from V and 2 bases from J, with 9 bases between. Germline CDR1 is WNHNN and CDR2 is SYGVQD (reference sequence). The CDR3 runs 13 residues. The CDR3 DNA sequence: TGCGCCAGCAGTGTCCGACTAGCCTACGAGCAGTACTTC. Translating gives CASSVRLAYEQYF.

The rearrangement uses TRBV4-1 and TRBJ2-3; 12 bases line up with TRBD2. The CDR3 is made up of 15 amino acids. Germline lookup yields CDR1 MGHRA and CDR2 YSYEKL. Losses at the gene ends were 0 bases for V and 10 bases for J; bases not matched to a gene: 5. Written as DNA, the CDR3 is TGCGCCAGCAGCCAAGAGGGGTCTAGCGGGGGGGCGCAGTATTTT. Protein product: CASSQEGSSGGAQYF.

This clone was found a few times. The rearrangement joins TRBV2 to TRBJ1-3; D call uncertain. The germline V gene has CDR1 SNHLY and CDR2 FYNNEI. This CDR3 has 13 residues. The V end was cut by 7 bases, the J end by 1 base, with 8 bases between. The CDR3 region is CASTGSSGNTIYF. The CDR3 DNA follows: TGTGCCAGCACCGGGAGTTCTGGAAACACCATATATTTT.

The V call is TRBV19, the J call TRBJ1-1, with 8 bases aligning to TRBD1. The CDR3 spans 13 residues. V lost 6 bases and J lost 8; bases outside the gene matches: 8. Germline V gives CDR1 LNHDA, CDR2 SQIVND (reference sequence). The CDR3 DNA sequence: TGTGCCAGTAGACTCGGGGGACAGGAAGAAGCTTTCTTT. Protein product: CASRLGGQEEAFF.

This rearrangement joins TRBV30 to TRBJ2-3; D perhaps matches TRBD1 (6 bases). CDR3 size: 16 residues. V dropped 3 bases and J dropped 3 bases, with 19 bases sitting between them. From germline, CDR1 is GTSNPN and CDR2 SVGIG (reference sequence). Here the CDR3 reads CAWRGARGAWTDTQYF. The CDR3 nucleotides are TGTGCCTGGAGGGGGGCTCGTGGGGCCTGGACAGATACGCAGTATTTT. Full variable domain (outside the CDR3, taken from reference TRBV30 and TRBJ2-3): SQTIHQWPATLVQPVGSPLSLECTVEGTSNPNLYWYRQAAGRGLQLLFYSVGIGQISSEVPQNLSASRPQDRQFILSSKKLLLSDSGFYLCAWRGARGAWTDTQYFGPGTRLTVL.

In DNA, the CDR3 is TGCGCCAGCAGCCAAGCCCAAATGGGTACGGGGGGCTACACCTTC. Translating gives CASSQAQMGTGGYTF. V and J are TRBV4-1 and TRBJ1-2; D not certain. Germline lookup yields CDR1 MGHRA and CDR2 YSYEKL. CDR3 length equals 15 residues. V dropped 1 base and J dropped 8 bases, with 17 bases sitting between them.

With regard to this clone: One end of the junction is discordant with germline, which a read error may explain. The chain employs TRBV6-6 and TRBJ1-5, with D hard to call. Germline loops: CDR1 MNHNY, CDR2 SVGAGI (reference sequence). The CDR3 loop spans 12 amino acids. The CDR3 region has the DNA TGTGCCAGCAGTCAAGAACGGATCGAGAGGTATTTT. Its translation: CASSQERIERYF.

The chain carries TRBV19 and TRBJ1-2; the match to TRBD1 covers 12 bases. Germline CDR1 reads LNHDA; CDR2 reads SQIVND (reference sequence). The ends lost 7 bases at V and 6 bases at J; junction bases unmatched: 6. The CDR3 contains 14 residues. CDR3 in amino acids: CASTPGQGANGYTF. The CDR3 DNA is TGTGCCAGTACCCCGGGACAGGGGGCGAATGGCTACACCTTC.

The chain joins TRBV27 to TRBJ2-7; 8 positions match TRBD1. Per germline, CDR1 MNHEY and CDR2 SMNVEV (reference sequence). This CDR3 has 14 residues. V was pared by 7 bases and J by 0 bases, with 5 bases of the junction left unmatched. CDR3 sequence reads: CASNTGGSSYEQYF. DNA of the CDR3: TGTGCCAGCAACACAGGGGGGAGCTCCTACGAGCAGTACTTC.

Only a few counts were recorded for this clone. The CDR3 protein is CASSQVGDTEAFF. CDR3 nucleotide sequence: TGTGCCAGCAGCCAAGTTGGAGACACTGAAGCTTTCTTT. The V call is TRBV14, the J call TRBJ1-1; no reliable D call. The germline V gene encodes CDR1 SGHDN and CDR2 FVKESK. The V end was cut by 1 base, the J end by 3 bases, with 6 bases between. The CDR3 loop spans 13 amino acids.

This clone was detected many times. J is TRBJ1-2 and V is TRBV27, with TRBD1 as a possible D gene (5 bases). CDR1 and CDR2 from the germline V gene are MNHEY and SMNVEV (reference sequence). CDR3 length: 11 amino acids. The V end lost 6 bases, the J end lost 9 bases, and 11 bases lay between the germline ends. As DNA, the CDR3 is TGTGCCAGCAGCAGCGGGGGAAGCTACACCTTC. Amino acids: CASSSGGSYTF.

The CDR3 is CASSGRGQGAGLETQYF. The CDR3, as DNA: TGTGCCAGCAGTGGAAGAGGACAGGGGGCAGGGTTGGAGACCCAGTACTTC. The rearrangement joins TRBV6-1 to TRBJ2-5; TRBD1 matches at 11 bases. The length of the CDR3 is 17 residues. Germline loops: CDR1 MNHNS, CDR2 SASEGT. V gave up 4 bases and J gave up 5 bases; unmatched junction bases: 12.